These 32 T cell receptor beta chains were all obtained from the same sample, sequenced in a study of blood T cell repertoires in COVID-19. Assay used: immunoSEQ multiplex PCR; TCRdb lists only in-frame clones, some missing. The table has fewer than 250,000 clones, 86% seen once. The sample consisted of PBMCs or T cells enriched from blood (not recorded which). These receptors all come from a woman aged 40-49 years in a cohort exposed to, infected with or recovered from COVID-19 (not recorded which).

There are many counts of this clone. The chain carries TRBV5-6 and TRBJ2-1; 7 bases map to TRBD2. CDR1 is SGHDT and CDR2 is YYEEEE in the germline V gene. The CDR3 is 12 amino acids. Trimming cost V 0 bases and J 15 bases; bases outside gene matches: 6. The DNA for the CDR3 is TGTGCCAGCAGCTTGGGGACTAGAGGGGTGTTCTTC. This encodes CASSLGTRGVFF.

The V and J genes are TRBV4-1 and TRBJ1-5; D gene ambiguous. The CDR3 loop spans 16 amino acids. Trimming took 4 bases from V and 2 from J, leaving 15 bases between them. Germline V gene lookup returns CDR1 MGHRA and CDR2 YSYEKL. The CDR3 loop reads CASSPRTGRGNQPQHF. DNA for the CDR3: TGCGCCAGCAGCCCCCGGACCGGGCGGGGCAATCAGCCCCAGCATTTT.

This clone turned up a few times. The rearrangement links TRBV27 to TRBJ2-2; D is unresolved. Trimming took off 4 bases at V and 6 bases at J, with 6 bases between the two ends. Germline V lookup: CDR1 MNHEY, CDR2 SMNVEV (reference sequence). The CDR3 totals 12 residues. CDR3 nucleotide sequence: TGTGCCAGCAGTTCATTCCCCGGGGAGCTGTTTTTT. Protein sequence: CASSSFPGELFF.

The V and J genes are TRBV6-5 and TRBJ1-1, with TRBD1 identical over 9 bases. Germline-derived CDR1 and CDR2 are MNHEY and SVGAGI. The CDR3 sequence is 14 residues long. The V and J ends lost 1 base and 4 bases, in that order; junction bases with no gene match: 1. The CDR3: CASSYWDRATEAFF. The CDR3 nucleotides read TGTGCCAGCAGTTACTGGGACAGGGCCACTGAAGCTTTCTTT.

The gene calls are TRBV30 and TRBJ1-2, with 10 nucleotides matching TRBD1. V trimming: 5 bases; J trimming: 7 bases; junction bases outside the gene matches: 4. CDR1 and CDR2 from the germline V gene are GTSNPN and SVGIG (reference sequence). CDR3 length: 12 residues. The CDR3 sequence is CAWGDRGLGYTF. CDR3 in DNA: TGTGCCTGGGGTGACAGGGGGCTTGGCTACACCTTC.

This clone was seen once. The gene calls are TRBV27 and TRBJ2-3, with 8 bases fitting TRBD2. The ends lost 6 bases at V and 5 bases at J; junction bases unmatched: 10. The V gene's germline CDR1 is MNHEY and CDR2 SMNVEV (reference sequence). The CDR3 extends over 15 amino acids. CDR3: CASSDPGLVLDTQYF. In nucleotides, the CDR3 is TGTGCCAGCAGCGATCCGGGACTAGTCTTAGATACGCAGTATTTT.

The chain couples TRBV6-5 to TRBJ2-7; 10 bases map to TRBD1. V lost 8 bases to trimming and J lost 3 bases; unmatched junction nucleotides: 7. The CDR3 runs 14 residues. Germline CDR1 MNHEY, CDR2 SVGAGI. The CDR3 sequence: CASVTWDRGYEQYF. The CDR3 DNA is TGTGCCAGCGTAACGTGGGACAGGGGCTACGAGCAGTACTTC.

The chain joins TRBV9 to TRBJ1-3; TRBD1 is a possible D gene (5 bases). Germline V lookup: CDR1 SGDLS, CDR2 YYNGEE. The CDR3 contains 16 residues. V was pared by 5 bases and J by 0 bases, with 15 bases between. CDR3 residues: CASSSQGSYSGNTIYF. The CDR3 bases are TGTGCCAGCAGTTCCCAGGGATCGTACTCTGGAAACACCATATATTTT.

This chain connects TRBV28 to TRBJ1-1; D is possibly TRBD1 (6 bases). V was shortened by 2 bases and J by 3 bases, with 19 bases between the two germline ends. From germline, CDR1 is MDHEN and CDR2 SYDVKM. The CDR3 covers 17 residues. The DNA for the CDR3 is TGTGCCAGCAGTTTAAAGCCCCGTCCCAGGGGAGACACTGAAGCTTTCTTT. Its protein is CASSLKPRPRGDTEAFF.

This clone was detected once. The gene calls are TRBV13 and TRBJ2-3; TRBD2 agrees at 7 bases. Trimming cost V 3 bases and J 2 bases; bases outside gene matches: 11. The length of the CDR3 is 17 residues. Germline CDR1 PRHDT, CDR2 FYEKMQ (reference sequence). Written as DNA, the CDR3 is TGTGCCAGCAGCTTTTTAATGGCGGGAGTTACCACAGATACGCAGTATTTT. Amino acid sequence: CASSFLMAGVTTDTQYF. The variable domain in full, completed from reference TRBV13 and TRBJ2-3, reads AAGVIQSPRHLIKEKRETATLKCYPIPRHDTVYWYQQGPGQDPQFLISFYEKMQSDKGSIPDRFSAQQFSDYHSELNMSSLELGDSALYFCASSFLMAGVTTDTQYFGPGTRLTVL.

This clone has only one observation. The chain carries TRBV7-9 and TRBJ1-2, with D possibly TRBD1 on 6 matching bases. The CDR3 has 14 amino acids. Trimming removed 5 bases from V and 4 bases from J, with 14 bases in between. Germline V CDR1 and CDR2: SEHNR, FQNEAQ (reference sequence). Here the CDR3 reads CASSVRDTGYGYTF. In DNA form, the CDR3 reads TGTGCCAGCAGCGTCCGGGACACCGGCTATGGCTACACCTTC.

The chain combines TRBV19 with TRBJ2-5; the match to TRBD2 covers 11 bases. The J segment lost 2 bases and the V segment lost 7 bases, leaving 6 bases of the junction unmatched. The CDR3 runs 15 residues. CDR1 and CDR2 (germline): LNHDA, SQIVND (reference sequence). The CDR3 sequence is CASNRGTSGQETQYF. Here the CDR3 DNA reads TGTGCCAGTAACAGGGGGACTAGCGGACAAGAGACCCAGTACTTC.

This clone is labeled as medium-sized. The chain is built from TRBV7-6 and TRBJ2-2; 9 bases line up with TRBD2. Germline V gene lookup returns CDR1 SGHVS and CDR2 FNYEAQ. The CDR3 totals 15 residues. V was clipped by 4 bases and J by 0 bases; unmatched bases: 0. The CDR3: CASSSSGANTGELFF. Written as DNA, the CDR3 is TGTGCCAGCAGCTCTAGCGGGGCGAACACCGGGGAGCTGTTTTTT.

The V and J genes are TRBV6-5 and TRBJ1-1, with D perhaps TRBD1 (5 bases). This CDR3 region has 15 residues. V was clipped by 0 bases and J by 1 base, with 9 bases between them. Per germline, CDR1 MNHEY and CDR2 SVGAGI. The CDR3 nucleotides are TGTGCCAGCAGTTACTCGCCAGGGTGGAACACTGAAGCTTTCTTT. Protein product: CASSYSPGWNTEAFF.

The genes are TRBV6-6 and TRBJ1-2; a possible D gene is TRBD1 (5 bases). The CDR3 has 15 residues. In germline, CDR1 is MNHNY, CDR2 SVGAGI (reference sequence). Trimming stripped 2 bases from V and 3 bases from J, with 13 bases between. The CDR3 DNA is TGTGCCAGCAGTTACGGGGCAGCTCAGGACTATGGCTACACCTTC. Translated: CASSYGAAQDYGYTF.

V gene TRBV30 combines with J gene TRBJ2-1, with 8 bases fitting TRBD2. With 5 bases clipped from V and 0 bases from J, the junction kept 9 bases outside the gene matches. This CDR3 is 16 amino acids long. Per germline, CDR1 GTSNPN and CDR2 SVGIG (reference sequence). The CDR3 sequence: CAWVGSAGGSYNEQFF. The CDR3 DNA reads TGTGCCTGGGTTGGCTCGGCGGGAGGCTCCTACAATGAGCAGTTCTTC.

J is TRBJ2-3 and V is TRBV11-2, with unresolved D. Germline lookup yields CDR1 SGHAT and CDR2 FQNNGV. The CDR3 is 13 amino acids. Trimming took 1 base from V and 2 from J, leaving 4 bases between them. The DNA for the CDR3 is TGTGCCAGCAGCTTAGGACTCACAGATACGCAGTATTTT. Translating it yields CASSLGLTDTQYF.

The chain joins TRBV5-8 to TRBJ2-1, with D perhaps TRBD2 (5 bases). The CDR3 loop spans 16 amino acids. The germline gives CDR1 SGHTS, CDR2 YDEGEE. Trimming cost V 0 bases and J 8 bases, with 18 bases left between them. CDR3 region: CASSLVSGFILDEQFF. CDR3 DNA sequence: TGTGCCAGCAGCTTGGTTTCGGGGTTCATCCTCGATGAGCAGTTCTTC.

The rearrangement joins TRBV3-1 (or the pseudogene TRBV3-2) to TRBJ2-7, with 8 bases that match TRBD2. The CDR3 length is 19 residues. V gave up 0 bases and J gave up 4 bases; unmatched junction bases: 17. CDR1 is LGHDT, CDR2 YNNKEL, per germline (reference sequence). The CDR3 spells CASSQEASGLGPPQYEQYF. The CDR3 coding sequence is TGTGCCAGCAGCCAAGAGGCTAGCGGGCTGGGACCCCCACAGTACGAGCAGTACTTC.

The rearrangement joins TRBV7-2 to TRBJ2-6, with D perhaps matching TRBD2 (6 bases). The CDR3 extends over 15 amino acids. V lost 1 base, J lost 2 bases, and 6 bases lay in between. Per germline, CDR1 SGHTA and CDR2 FQGNSA. The CDR3, as DNA: TGTGCCAGCAGCTTAGGACTAGCTGGGGCCAACGTCCTGACTTTC. This codes for CASSLGLAGANVLTF.

The chain recombines TRBV11-2 with TRBJ2-1; 8 bases line up with TRBD2. CDR3 length equals 16 residues. Germline-derived CDR1 and CDR2 are SGHAT and FQNNGV. V lost 5 bases to trimming and J lost 8 bases; unmatched junction nucleotides: 14. CDR3 nucleotides: TGTGCCAGCAGCCCCGGGAGAAGCGGGGGCCTCTATGAGCAGTTCTTC. The encoded protein is CASSPGRSGGLYEQFF.

The rearrangement joins TRBV4-1 to TRBJ2-7; maybe TRBD1 (5 bases). V dropped 2 bases and J dropped 6 bases, with 20 bases sitting between them. Germline values: CDR1 MGHRA, CDR2 YSYEKL. The CDR3 length is 16 residues. CDR3 sequence: CASSQHRQGSDLEQYF. The CDR3 region has the DNA TGCGCCAGCAGCCAACACCGCCAGGGATCGGATCTCGAGCAGTACTTC.

This clone appeared a few times. This chain connects TRBV15 to TRBJ2-5, with 7 bases identical to TRBD2. From germline, CDR1 is LNHNV and CDR2 YYDKDF (reference sequence). V lost 5 bases, J lost 5 bases, and 2 bases stayed unmatched. This CDR3 comprises 12 residues. CDR3: CATSGGGETQYF. DNA for the CDR3: TGTGCCACCAGCGGGGGGGGTGAGACCCAGTACTTC.

The chain carries TRBV5-1 and TRBJ2-2; 8 positions agree with TRBD1. The CDR3 runs 17 residues. Germline loops: CDR1 SGHRS, CDR2 YFSETQ. The V gene end was trimmed by 2 bases and the J gene end by 2 bases; junction bases not matched to a gene: 8. This CDR3 is CASSLATGATNTGELFF. DNA for the CDR3: TGCGCCAGCAGCTTAGCGACAGGGGCCACTAACACCGGGGAGCTGTTTTTT.

The gene calls are TRBV2 and TRBJ1-2; 9 positions agree with TRBD1. Germline CDR1 is SNHLY and CDR2 is FYNNEI. This CDR3 region has 16 residues. Trimming took 4 bases from V and 6 from J; bases not matched to a gene: 12. DNA of the CDR3: TGTGCCAGCAGTGGTTTTCCCCCGGACAGGGGAAATGGCTACACCTTC. It specifies CASSGFPPDRGNGYTF. Supplemented by reference TRBV2 and TRBJ1-2, the full variable domain reads EPEVTQTPSHQVTQMGQEVILRCVPISNHLYFYWYRQILGQKVEFLVSFYNNEISEKSEIFDDQFSVERPDGSNFTLKIRSTKLEDSAMYFCASSGFPPDRGNGYTFGSGTRLTVV.

This chain connects TRBV21-1 to TRBJ2-3; the DNA was not used to check the table's D call, TRBD1. TRBV21-1 is shown as a pseudogene. The CDR3 length is 17 residues. The CDR3 sequence: CASSVQPGGGWTDTQYF. In DNA, the CDR3 is TGTGCCAGCAGCGTTCAACCAGGGGGCGGGTGGACAGATACGCAGTATTTT.

The chain links TRBV5-8 to TRBJ1-6; D is uncertain. Germline CDR1 is SGHTS and CDR2 is YDEGEE. There are 16 residues in the CDR3. The V and J ends lost 1 base and 10 bases respectively, with 18 bases between them. CDR3 sequence: CASSLWPHGIGSPLHF. DNA of the CDR3: TGTGCCAGCAGCTTGTGGCCCCACGGGATTGGCTCACCCCTCCACTTT.

The chain couples TRBV28 to TRBJ1-6, with TRBD1 identical over 9 bases. Trimming at V came to 1 base and at J to 9 bases, leaving 7 bases not matched to a gene. The CDR3 covers 16 residues. Per the germline V gene, CDR1 is MDHEN and CDR2 is SYDVKM. CDR3 amino acids: CASSLSATGGSSPLHF. The CDR3 DNA sequence: TGTGCCAGCAGTTTATCTGCTACAGGGGGCAGTTCACCCCTCCACTTT.

This rearrangement joins TRBV27 to TRBJ1-2; perhaps TRBD1 as D (6 bases). From germline, CDR1 is MNHEY and CDR2 SMNVEV (reference sequence). Trimming removed 5 bases at V and 3 bases at J, with 10 bases between. The CDR3 length is 13 residues. The DNA of the CDR3 is TGTGCCAGCAGTAGGGGGGGATACTATGGCTACACCTTC. Its protein is CASSRGGYYGYTF.

The V gene is TRBV10-2, the J gene TRBJ2-1; TRBD2 aligns across 8 bases. Germline V CDR1 and CDR2: WSHSY, SAAADI. V trimming: 9 bases; J trimming: 2 bases; junction bases outside the gene matches: 9. There are 15 residues in the CDR3. The CDR3 here is CASGRGDGAYNEQFF. CDR3 coding DNA: TGCGCCAGTGGGCGGGGGGACGGAGCCTACAATGAGCAGTTCTTC.

J is TRBJ1-2 and V is TRBV9; TRBD1 matches 7 bases. J lost 4 bases, V lost 0 bases, and 3 bases had no gene match. The CDR3 sequence is 14 residues long. Germline CDR1 reads SGDLS; CDR2 reads YYNGEE. The CDR3 DNA sequence: TGTGCCAGCAGCGTAGAAGGGACAGCCTATGGCTACACCTTC. Translation gives CASSVEGTAYGYTF.

The chain couples TRBV4-3 to TRBJ2-2; 10 bases align to TRBD1. V lost 4 bases and J lost 5; bases outside the gene matches: 1. The germline V gene encodes CDR1 LGHNA and CDR2 YSLEER. The CDR3 consists of 14 residues. The CDR3 DNA is TGCGCCAGCAGCCGGACAGGGGGGACCGGGGAGCTGTTTTTT. It specifies CASSRTGGTGELFF.